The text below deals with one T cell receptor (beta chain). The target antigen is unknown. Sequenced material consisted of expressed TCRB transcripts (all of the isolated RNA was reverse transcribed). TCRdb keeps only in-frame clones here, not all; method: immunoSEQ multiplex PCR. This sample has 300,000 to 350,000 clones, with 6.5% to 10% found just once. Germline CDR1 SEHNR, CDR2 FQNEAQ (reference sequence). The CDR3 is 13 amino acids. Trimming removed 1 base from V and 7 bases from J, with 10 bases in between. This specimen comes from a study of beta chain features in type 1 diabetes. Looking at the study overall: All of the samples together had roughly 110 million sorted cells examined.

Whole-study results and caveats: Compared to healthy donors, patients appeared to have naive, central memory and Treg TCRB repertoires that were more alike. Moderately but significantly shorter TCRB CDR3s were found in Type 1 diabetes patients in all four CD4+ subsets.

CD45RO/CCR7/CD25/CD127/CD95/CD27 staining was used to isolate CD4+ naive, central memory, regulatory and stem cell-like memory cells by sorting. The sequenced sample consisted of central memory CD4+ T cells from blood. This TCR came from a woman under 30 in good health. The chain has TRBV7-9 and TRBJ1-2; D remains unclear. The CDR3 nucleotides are TGTGCCAGCAGCTTAGGTGCAGAAACTGGCTACACCTTC. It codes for CASSLGAETGYTF.